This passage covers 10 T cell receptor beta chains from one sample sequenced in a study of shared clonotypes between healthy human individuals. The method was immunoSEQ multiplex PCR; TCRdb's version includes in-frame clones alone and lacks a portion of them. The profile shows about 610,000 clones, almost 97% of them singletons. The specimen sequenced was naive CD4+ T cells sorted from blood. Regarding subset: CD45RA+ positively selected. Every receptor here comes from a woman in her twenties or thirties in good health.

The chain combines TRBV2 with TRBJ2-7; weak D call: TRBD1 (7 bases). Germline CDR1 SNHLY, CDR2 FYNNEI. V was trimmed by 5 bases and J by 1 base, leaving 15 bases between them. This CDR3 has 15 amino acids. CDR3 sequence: CASSQQGGRSYEQYF. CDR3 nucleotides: TGTGCCAGCAGTCAGCAGGGGGGCCGGTCCTACGAGCAGTACTTC.

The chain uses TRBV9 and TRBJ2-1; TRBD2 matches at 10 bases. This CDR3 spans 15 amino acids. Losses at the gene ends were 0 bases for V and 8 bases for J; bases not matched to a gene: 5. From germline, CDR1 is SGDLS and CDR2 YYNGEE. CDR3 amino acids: CASSVEGLAMDEQFF. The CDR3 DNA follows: TGTGCCAGCAGCGTAGAGGGACTAGCGATGGATGAGCAGTTCTTC.

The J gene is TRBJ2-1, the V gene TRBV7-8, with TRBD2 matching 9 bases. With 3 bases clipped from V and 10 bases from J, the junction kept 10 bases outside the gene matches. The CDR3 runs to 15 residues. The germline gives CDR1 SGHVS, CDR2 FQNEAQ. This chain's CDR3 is CASSLGAGGPREQFF. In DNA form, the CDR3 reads TGTGCCAGCAGCTTGGGGGCGGGAGGGCCTCGAGAGCAGTTCTTC.

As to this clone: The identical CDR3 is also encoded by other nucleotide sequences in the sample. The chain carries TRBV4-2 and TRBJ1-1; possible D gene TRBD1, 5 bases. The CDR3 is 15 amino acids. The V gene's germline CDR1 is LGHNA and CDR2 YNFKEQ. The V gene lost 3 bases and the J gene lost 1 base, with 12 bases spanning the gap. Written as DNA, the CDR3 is TGTGCCAGCAGCCACCGAGGGACCACGAACACTGAAGCTTTCTTT. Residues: CASSHRGTTNTEAFF.

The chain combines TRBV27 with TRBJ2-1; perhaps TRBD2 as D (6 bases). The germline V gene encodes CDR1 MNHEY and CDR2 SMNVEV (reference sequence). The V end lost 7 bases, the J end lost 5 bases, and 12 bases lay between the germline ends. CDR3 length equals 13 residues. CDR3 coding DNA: TGTGCCAGCACCGGGACTGTAAACAATGAGCAGTTCTTC. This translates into CASTGTVNNEQFF.

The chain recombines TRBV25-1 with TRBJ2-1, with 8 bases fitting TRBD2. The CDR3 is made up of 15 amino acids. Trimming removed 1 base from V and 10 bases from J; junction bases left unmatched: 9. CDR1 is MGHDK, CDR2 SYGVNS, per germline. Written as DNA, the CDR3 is TGTGCCAGCAGTGAATGGAAAGCGGGAGAGGGGGAGCAGTTCTTC. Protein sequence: CASSEWKAGEGEQFF.

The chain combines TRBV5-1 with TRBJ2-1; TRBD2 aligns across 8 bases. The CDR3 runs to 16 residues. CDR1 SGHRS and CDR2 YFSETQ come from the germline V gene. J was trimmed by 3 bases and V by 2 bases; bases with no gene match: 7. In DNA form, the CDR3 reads TGCGCCAGCAGCTTTGGCCACACTAGCGGCTACAATGAGCAGTTCTTC. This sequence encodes CASSFGHTSGYNEQFF. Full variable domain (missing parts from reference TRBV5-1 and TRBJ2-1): KAGVTQTPRYLIKTRGQQVTLSCSPISGHRSVSWYQQTPGQGLQFLFEYFSETQRNKGNFPGRFSGRQFSNSRSEMNVSTLELGDSALYLCASSFGHTSGYNEQFFGPGTRLTVL.

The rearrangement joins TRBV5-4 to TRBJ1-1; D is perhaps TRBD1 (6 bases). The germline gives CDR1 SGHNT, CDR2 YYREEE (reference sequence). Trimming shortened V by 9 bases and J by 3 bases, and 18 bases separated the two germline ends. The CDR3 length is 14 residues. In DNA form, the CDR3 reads TGTGCCACCGACGGGAGCTCAGGGGACACTGAAGCTTTCTTT. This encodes CATDGSSGDTEAFF. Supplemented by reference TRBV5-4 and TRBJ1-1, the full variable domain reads ETGVTQSPTHLIKTRGQQVTLRCSSQSGHNTVSWYQQALGQGPQFIFQYYREEENGRGNFPPRFSGLQFPNYSSELNVNALELDDSALYLCATDGSSGDTEAFFGQGTRLTVV.

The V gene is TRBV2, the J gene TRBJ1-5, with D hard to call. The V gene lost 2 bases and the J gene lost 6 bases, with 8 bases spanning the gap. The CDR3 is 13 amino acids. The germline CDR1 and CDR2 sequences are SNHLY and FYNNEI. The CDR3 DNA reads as TGTGCCAGCAGTGAACGTGGACGTCAGCCCCAGCATTTT. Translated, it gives CASSERGRQPQHF.

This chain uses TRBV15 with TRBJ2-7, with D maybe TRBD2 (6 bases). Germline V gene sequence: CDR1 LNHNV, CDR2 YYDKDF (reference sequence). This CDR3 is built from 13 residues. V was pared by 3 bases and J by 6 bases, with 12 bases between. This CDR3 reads CATSRPGDGEQYF. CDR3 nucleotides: TGTGCCACCAGCAGGCCGGGAGACGGCGAGCAGTACTTC.